A selection of T cell receptor beta chains follows, all from one sample in a study of cytomegalovirus exposure and HLA in healthy donors. The table came from immunoSEQ multiplex PCR; TCRdb's copy has only in-frame clones and leaves some out. Of over 120,000 clones listed, approximately 84% are singletons. Sequenced sample: PBMCs. The source of these receptors is a woman aged 55 to 70 in good health and CMV-seropositive. Both conserved end residues are part of each CDR3. Each record gives: clone size, D gene, CDR3 length, J gene, V gene, CDR3 protein, CDR3 DNA. D genes are given only for firm matches. Clone size is given for some rows only: seen once, a few or many times, or a class if the clone is expanded.

abundance: NA
d_gene: TRBD1
len: 18
j_gene: TRBJ2-1
v_gene: TRBV9
CDR3aa: CASSVGLGAGQGRNEQFF
CDR3nt: TGTGCCAGCAGCGTAGGTTTGGGGGCGGGACAGGGGCGCAATGAGCAGTTCTTC

abundance: NA
d_gene: TRBD2
len: 16
j_gene: TRBJ2-1
v_gene: TRBV7-2
CDR3aa: CASSPWTSGSKREQFF
CDR3nt: TGTGCCAGCAGCCCCTGGACTAGCGGGAGTAAGCGTGAGCAGTTCTTC

abundance: NA
d_gene: TRBD2
len: 17
j_gene: TRBJ2-5
v_gene: TRBV11-3
CDR3aa: CASSSGLAGGVQETQYF
CDR3nt: TGTGCCAGCAGCTCGGGACTAGCGGGAGGGGTTCAAGAGACCCAGTACTTC

abundance: NA
d_gene: NA
len: 16
j_gene: TRBJ1-5
v_gene: TRBV28
CDR3aa: CASSWGVSGDNQPQHF
CDR3nt: TGTGCCAGCAGTTGGGGGGTTAGTGGGGACAATCAGCCCCAGCATTTT

abundance: NA
d_gene: NA
len: 16
j_gene: TRBJ2-1
v_gene: TRBV4-2
CDR3aa: CASSQRPGEQSNEQFF
CDR3nt: TGTGCCAGCAGCCAAAGGCCGGGAGAACAAAGCAATGAGCAGTTCTTC

abundance: NA
d_gene: NA
len: 13
j_gene: TRBJ1-1
v_gene: TRBV6-6
CDR3aa: CASTEHRNTEAFF
CDR3nt: TGTGCCAGCACCGAGCACAGGAACACTGAAGCTTTCTTT

abundance: NA
d_gene: NA
len: 13
j_gene: TRBJ1-6
v_gene: TRBV28
CDR3aa: CASSLLGASPLHF
CDR3nt: TGTGCCAGCAGTTTGTTGGGGGCCTCACCCCTCCACTTT

abundance: NA
d_gene: NA
len: 18
j_gene: TRBJ1-5
v_gene: TRBV28
CDR3aa: CASSFVISANNNNQPQHF
CDR3nt: TGTGCCAGCAGTTTCGTCATCTCAGCGAACAATAACAATCAGCCCCAGCATTTT

abundance: NA
d_gene: NA
len: 15
j_gene: TRBJ1-6
v_gene: TRBV7-2
CDR3aa: CASSLGSQTNSPLHF
CDR3nt: TGTGCCAGCAGCTTAGGGAGTCAGACTAATTCACCCCTCCACTTT

abundance: NA
d_gene: NA
len: 15
j_gene: TRBJ2-7
v_gene: TRBV7-2
CDR3aa: CASSPGASGNYEQYF
CDR3nt: TGTGCCAGCAGCCCGGGGGCTAGCGGAAACTACGAGCAGTACTTC

abundance: NA
d_gene: NA
len: 15
j_gene: TRBJ2-3
v_gene: TRBV7-3
CDR3aa: CASSLGSAGPDTQYF
CDR3nt: TGTGCCAGCAGCTTAGGATCGGCAGGGCCAGATACGCAGTATTTT

abundance: NA
d_gene: NA
len: 13
j_gene: TRBJ2-1
v_gene: TRBV13
CDR3aa: CASSFRGWNEQFF
CDR3nt: TGTGCCAGCAGCTTTAGGGGATGGAATGAGCAGTTCTTC

abundance: NA
d_gene: TRBD1
len: 14
j_gene: TRBJ1-1
v_gene: TRBV11-3
CDR3aa: CASSADRGYTEAFF
CDR3nt: TGTGCCAGCAGCGCGGACAGGGGGTATACTGAAGCTTTCTTT

abundance: once
d_gene: TRBD2
len: 14
j_gene: TRBJ2-7
v_gene: TRBV5-1
CDR3aa: CASSLIAGGYEQYF
CDR3nt: TGCGCCAGCAGCTTGATAGCGGGGGGATACGAGCAGTACTTC

abundance: NA
d_gene: NA
len: 16
j_gene: TRBJ2-2
v_gene: TRBV2
CDR3aa: CASMLAPGLDTGELFF
CDR3nt: TGTGCCAGCATGTTGGCCCCGGGGTTAGACACCGGGGAGCTGTTTTTT

abundance: NA
d_gene: TRBD2
len: 16
j_gene: TRBJ2-7
v_gene: TRBV23-1
CDR3aa: CASSQCSGSWNYEQYF
CDR3nt: TGCGCCAGCAGTCAATGTAGCGGGAGCTGGAACTACGAGCAGTACTTC

abundance: once
d_gene: NA
len: 13
j_gene: TRBJ1-5
v_gene: TRBV10-1
CDR3aa: CASGWEGNQPQHF
CDR3nt: TGCGCCAGCGGGTGGGAGGGCAATCAGCCCCAGCATTTT

abundance: once
d_gene: NA
len: 14
j_gene: TRBJ2-1
v_gene: TRBV7-9
CDR3aa: CASSLVTPANEQFF
CDR3nt: TGTGCCAGCAGCTTGGTTACCCCAGCGAATGAGCAGTTCTTC

abundance: NA
d_gene: TRBD2
len: 15
j_gene: TRBJ2-7
v_gene: TRBV6-5
CDR3aa: CASSPGTSETYEQYF
CDR3nt: TGTGCCAGCAGCCCCGGGACTAGCGAGACCTACGAGCAGTACTTC

abundance: NA
d_gene: NA
len: 11
j_gene: TRBJ1-5
v_gene: TRBV20-1
CDR3aa: CSAGTRGPQHF
CDR3nt: TGCAGTGCTGGAACAAGGGGTCCCCAGCATTTT

abundance: NA
d_gene: NA
len: 13
j_gene: TRBJ2-7
v_gene: TRBV27
CDR3aa: CASRDSLNYEQYF
CDR3nt: TGTGCCAGCAGGGACAGCCTTAACTACGAGCAGTACTTC

abundance: NA
d_gene: TRBD1
len: 18
j_gene: TRBJ2-1
v_gene: TRBV6-1
CDR3aa: CASSEAVIRDRGLNEQFF
CDR3nt: TGTGCCAGCAGTGAAGCGGTCATTAGGGACAGGGGGCTAAATGAGCAGTTCTTC

abundance: NA
d_gene: TRBD2
len: 14
j_gene: TRBJ2-5
v_gene: TRBV28
CDR3aa: CASSLLAVGKTQYF
CDR3nt: TGTGCCAGCAGTTTGCTAGCGGTAGGGAAGACCCAGTACTTC

abundance: NA
d_gene: TRBD1
len: 16
j_gene: TRBJ2-3
v_gene: TRBV5-1
CDR3aa: CASSPGQGIMTDTQYF
CDR3nt: TGCGCCAGCAGTCCAGGACAGGGGATAATGACAGATACGCAGTATTTT

abundance: NA
d_gene: NA
len: 13
j_gene: TRBJ2-7
v_gene: TRBV29-1
CDR3aa: CSARRGSSYEQYF
CDR3nt: TGCAGCGCCCGCCGGGGAAGCTCCTACGAGCAGTACTTC

abundance: NA
d_gene: TRBD1
len: 14
j_gene: TRBJ2-1
v_gene: TRBV29-1
CDR3aa: CSVGTGGAYYEQFF
CDR3nt: TGCAGCGTTGGGACAGGGGGGGCATATTATGAGCAGTTCTTC

abundance: NA
d_gene: NA
len: 16
j_gene: TRBJ1-1
v_gene: TRBV28
CDR3aa: CASSSRDTGWDTEAFF
CDR3nt: TGTGCCAGCAGTTCCCGGGACACGGGATGGGACACTGAAGCTTTCTTT

abundance: NA
d_gene: NA
len: 12
j_gene: TRBJ1-1
v_gene: TRBV29-1
CDR3aa: CSVVSGEGEAFF
CDR3nt: TGCAGCGTCGTATCAGGGGAGGGTGAAGCTTTCTTT

abundance: NA
d_gene: TRBD2
len: 16
j_gene: TRBJ2-3
v_gene: TRBV4-3
CDR3aa: CASSQNSLAGVDTQYF
CDR3nt: TGCGCCAGCAGCCAAAATAGTCTAGCGGGAGTAGATACGCAGTATTTT

abundance: NA
d_gene: TRBD1
len: 14
j_gene: TRBJ2-7
v_gene: TRBV28
CDR3aa: CASSFGTGGREQYF
CDR3nt: TGTGCCAGCAGTTTTGGGACAGGGGGACGCGAGCAGTACTTC

abundance: NA
d_gene: NA
len: 11
j_gene: TRBJ2-4
v_gene: TRBV6-5
CDR3aa: CASSREGIQYF
CDR3nt: TGTGCCAGCAGCAGGGAAGGCATTCAGTACTTC

abundance: NA
d_gene: NA
len: 16
j_gene: TRBJ2-7
v_gene: TRBV5-1
CDR3aa: CASSPLGPGVSYEQYF
CDR3nt: TGCGCCAGCAGCCCCCTCGGGCCCGGGGTCTCCTACGAGCAGTACTTC

abundance: NA
d_gene: NA
len: 13
j_gene: TRBJ1-4
v_gene: TRBV19
CDR3aa: CASSYSSLEKLFF
CDR3nt: TGTGCCAGTTCTTACAGTTCGCTAGAAAAACTGTTTTTT

abundance: NA
d_gene: TRBD1
len: 16
j_gene: TRBJ2-1
v_gene: TRBV7-9
CDR3aa: CASSKTSGTGEREQFF
CDR3nt: TGTGCCAGCAGCAAGACCTCCGGGACAGGGGAGAGGGAGCAGTTCTTC

abundance: NA
d_gene: NA
len: 13
j_gene: TRBJ1-1
v_gene: TRBV7-8
CDR3aa: CASSLGSYTEAFF
CDR3nt: TGTGCCAGCAGCTTAGGTAGCTACACTGAAGCTTTCTTT

abundance: NA
d_gene: TRBD2
len: 15
j_gene: TRBJ2-1
v_gene: TRBV25-1
CDR3aa: CASSTGTSGSRSQFF
CDR3nt: TGTGCCAGCTCCACCGGGACTAGCGGGTCTAGGTCGCAGTTCTTC

abundance: NA
d_gene: TRBD1
len: 15
j_gene: TRBJ2-1
v_gene: TRBV28
CDR3aa: CASLYSGTAYNEQFF
CDR3nt: TGTGCCAGCCTCTATTCCGGGACAGCCTACAATGAGCAGTTCTTC

abundance: NA
d_gene: TRBD1
len: 14
j_gene: TRBJ1-3
v_gene: TRBV10-1
CDR3aa: CASSGQGGENTIYF
CDR3nt: TGCGCCAGCAGTGGACAGGGGGGGGAAAACACCATATATTTT

abundance: NA
d_gene: NA
len: 16
j_gene: TRBJ1-3
v_gene: TRBV5-1
CDR3aa: CASSSAGHLSGNTIYF
CDR3nt: TGCGCCAGCAGCTCCGCGGGCCACCTCTCTGGAAACACCATATATTTT

abundance: NA
d_gene: TRBD2
len: 13
j_gene: TRBJ2-3
v_gene: TRBV9
CDR3aa: CASSAPTSDTQYF
CDR3nt: TGTGCCAGCAGCGCCCCGACTAGCGATACGCAGTATTTT

abundance: NA
d_gene: NA
len: 14
j_gene: TRBJ1-1
v_gene: TRBV6-5
CDR3aa: CASSYSREGTEAFF
CDR3nt: TGTGCCAGCAGTTACTCAAGGGAGGGAACTGAAGCTTTCTTT

abundance: NA
d_gene: TRBD1
len: 17
j_gene: TRBJ2-2
v_gene: TRBV19
CDR3aa: CASSYARDSSNTGELFF
CDR3nt: TGTGCCAGTAGTTACGCACGGGACAGCTCGAACACCGGGGAGCTGTTTTTT

abundance: NA
d_gene: NA
len: 12
j_gene: TRBJ2-5
v_gene: TRBV7-2
CDR3aa: CASSLVGETQYF
CDR3nt: TGTGCCAGCAGCTTAGTGGGCGAGACCCAGTACTTC

abundance: NA
d_gene: TRBD1
len: 16
j_gene: TRBJ1-2
v_gene: TRBV5-4
CDR3aa: CASSRLQDRGMYGYTF
CDR3nt: TGTGCCAGCAGTCGGCTCCAAGACAGGGGGATGTATGGCTACACCTTC

abundance: NA
d_gene: NA
len: 14
j_gene: TRBJ1-2
v_gene: TRBV10-3
CDR3aa: CAIRGTLDSYGYTF
CDR3nt: TGTGCCATCAGAGGGACATTAGATTCTTATGGCTACACCTTC

abundance: NA
d_gene: TRBD1
len: 14
j_gene: TRBJ2-7
v_gene: TRBV28
CDR3aa: CASSFQDRTYEQYF
CDR3nt: TGTGCCAGCAGTTTCCAGGACAGGACCTACGAGCAGTACTTC

abundance: NA
d_gene: NA
len: 17
j_gene: TRBJ2-7
v_gene: TRBV4-1
CDR3aa: CASSQDPPGLLSYEQYF
CDR3nt: TGCGCCAGCAGCCAAGACCCGCCAGGCTTACTCTCCTACGAGCAGTACTTC

abundance: NA
d_gene: NA
len: 15
j_gene: TRBJ2-7
v_gene: TRBV9
CDR3aa: CASSVAISGAYEQYF
CDR3nt: TGTGCCAGCAGCGTAGCCATTAGCGGAGCTTACGAGCAGTACTTC

abundance: NA
d_gene: TRBD1
len: 16
j_gene: TRBJ1-2
v_gene: TRBV18
CDR3aa: CVSSLGQGAEGYGYTF
CDR3nt: TGTGTCAGCTCGCTGGGACAGGGGGCGGAAGGCTATGGCTACACCTTC

abundance: NA
d_gene: TRBD1
len: 13
j_gene: TRBJ1-1
v_gene: TRBV6-5
CDR3aa: CASSWTGKAEAFF
CDR3nt: TGTGCCAGCAGTTGGACAGGGAAGGCTGAAGCTTTCTTT

abundance: NA
d_gene: NA
len: 12
j_gene: TRBJ1-5
v_gene: TRBV30
CDR3aa: CAWSDSRGTQHF
CDR3nt: TGTGCCTGGAGTGACTCACGAGGGACCCAGCATTTT

abundance: once
d_gene: TRBD1
len: 16
j_gene: TRBJ1-2
v_gene: TRBV9
CDR3aa: CASSATTGEGNYGYTF
CDR3nt: TGTGCCAGCAGCGCTACGACAGGGGAGGGTAACTATGGCTACACCTTC

abundance: NA
d_gene: NA
len: 16
j_gene: TRBJ2-3
v_gene: TRBV4-2
CDR3aa: CASSQEAPPRTDTQYF
CDR3nt: TGTGCCAGCAGCCAAGAAGCCCCGCCACGCACAGATACGCAGTATTTT

abundance: few
d_gene: TRBD1
len: 14
j_gene: TRBJ1-1
v_gene: TRBV11-3
CDR3aa: CASRSRGLNTEAFF
CDR3nt: TGTGCCAGCAGATCCAGGGGGCTGAACACTGAAGCTTTCTTT

abundance: NA
d_gene: NA
len: 16
j_gene: TRBJ2-3
v_gene: TRBV6-5
CDR3aa: CASSYGSVVHEDTQYF
CDR3nt: TGTGCCAGCAGTTACGGGAGCGTCGTACATGAAGATACGCAGTATTTT

abundance: NA
d_gene: NA
len: 17
j_gene: TRBJ2-1
v_gene: TRBV2
CDR3aa: CASSEVIVNLDYNEQFF
CDR3nt: TGTGCCAGCAGTGAAGTTATAGTCAACCTTGACTACAATGAGCAGTTCTTC

abundance: few
d_gene: NA
len: 13
j_gene: TRBJ1-1
v_gene: TRBV2
CDR3aa: CASSDNRGTEAFF
CDR3nt: TGTGCCAGCAGTGACAACCGGGGCACTGAAGCTTTCTTT

abundance: few
d_gene: TRBD1
len: 13
j_gene: TRBJ1-2
v_gene: TRBV29-1
CDR3aa: CSVRDDRGYGYTF
CDR3nt: TGCAGCGTTAGAGACGACAGGGGGTATGGCTACACCTTC

abundance: NA
d_gene: NA
len: 13
j_gene: TRBJ2-3
v_gene: TRBV5-4
CDR3aa: CASSFRGTDTQYF
CDR3nt: TGTGCCAGCAGCTTCCGGGGCACAGATACGCAGTATTTT